The present T cell receptor beta chain was sequenced within a study of cytomegalovirus exposure and HLA in healthy donors. Study results and limitations: A later analysis associated some 18,000 TCR beta sequences with HLA alleles at a 0.05 false discovery rate.

The study ran its PCR with 60 Vbeta and 13 Jbeta primers. The method was immunoSEQ multiplex PCR; TCRdb's version includes in-frame clones alone and lacks a portion of them. The repertoire holds just over 150,000 clones, with around three quarters as singletons. To note about this clone: Its antigen is still unknown.

The CDR3 has 13 amino acids. V was shortened by 5 bases and J by 4 bases, with 9 bases between the two germline ends. From germline, CDR1 is KGHSH and CDR2 LQKENI. The chain combines TRBV18 with TRBJ1-5; tentative D call: TRBD1 (6 bases). What was sequenced was PBMCs. This sequence originates from a man in his forties in good health and CMV-seropositive. DNA for the CDR3: TGTGCCAGCTCATCAGACAGGAATCAGCCCCAGCATTTT. Its translation is CASSSDRNQPQHF.